The rows below give T cell receptor beta chains drawn from one sample of a study of memory CD4+ T cells and cytomegalovirus serostatus. Some clones are missing from TCRdb's copy, which holds only in-frame ones; the method was immunoSEQ multiplex PCR. The table has tens of thousands of clones, 82% seen once. Input material: memory CD4+ T cells from blood. All receptors derive from an adult in good health and CMV-seronegative. Each CDR3 is given with its conserved first and last residue. The D gene is left open where the match is weak. Where a row states a size, it is once, few, many or the class of an expanded clone; other rows omit it.

v_gene	j_gene	abundance	d_gene	CDR3aa	CDR3nt
TRBV18	TRBJ1-1	once	TRBD1	CASSPRDREAFF	TGTGCCAGCTCACCACGGGACAGGGAAGCTTTCTTT
TRBV30	TRBJ1-1	NA	NA	CAWSRWGGDQNTEAFF	TGTGCCTGGAGTCGTTGGGGGGGGGACCAAAACACTGAAGCTTTCTTT
TRBV30	TRBJ1-6	NA	TRBD1	CAWRMTGEASPLHF	TGTGCCTGGAGGATGACAGGGGAAGCTTCACCCCTCCACTTT
TRBV19	TRBJ1-1	NA	NA	CASTSPEGFGVTEAFF	TGTGCCAGTACTTCCCCAGAGGGGTTCGGTGTCACTGAAGCTTTCTTT
TRBV9	TRBJ2-3	NA	NA	CASSVGGYADTQYF	TGTGCCAGCAGCGTAGGAGGGTATGCAGATACGCAGTATTTT
TRBV7-8	TRBJ1-1	NA	NA	CASSSVGKNTEAFF	TGTGCCAGCAGCTCCGTGGGGAAGAACACTGAAGCTTTCTTT
TRBV30	TRBJ1-6	NA	NA	CAWSVRGGQGNSPLHF	TGTGCCTGGAGTGTAAGGGGGGGGCAGGGTAATTCACCCCTCCACTTT
TRBV29-1	TRBJ2-3	NA	NA	CSVEVTGTPTDTQYF	TGCAGCGTTGAAGTGACTGGGACCCCCACAGATACGCAGTATTTT
TRBV12-5	TRBJ2-5	NA	NA	CASGLTQGPRETQYF	TGTGCTAGTGGTTTGACCCAGGGACCTCGAGAGACCCAGTACTTC
TRBV18	TRBJ1-6	NA	NA	CASSSAHGINNSPLHF	TGTGCCAGCTCATCAGCTCACGGAATCAATAATTCACCCCTCCACTTT
TRBV11-2	TRBJ1-6	NA	NA	CASSLNRAGNSPLHF	TGTGCCAGCAGCTTAAACCGGGCTGGAAATTCACCCCTCCACTTT
TRBV6-1	TRBJ2-7	NA	NA	CASSRENTEQYF	TGTGCCAGCAGTCGAGAAAATACTGAGCAGTACTTC
TRBV15	TRBJ2-3	NA	TRBD2	CATSGGGRPVTDTQYF	TGTGCCACCAGCGGCGGGGGGCGACCCGTCACAGATACGCAGTATTTT
TRBV28	TRBJ2-7	NA	NA	CASIRPGSYEQYF	TGTGCCAGCATTCGTCCTGGGTCCTACGAGCAGTACTTC
TRBV18	TRBJ1-6	NA	NA	CASSPGRPNSPLHF	TGTGCCAGCTCACCGGGGCGCCCAAATTCACCCCTCCACTTT
TRBV4-2	TRBJ2-7	NA	NA	CASSQNKPHEQYF	TGTGCCAGCAGCCAAAACAAACCCCACGAGCAGTACTTC
TRBV4-2	TRBJ2-7	NA	TRBD2	CASSQGTSGGYEQYF	TGTGCCAGCAGCCAAGGCACTAGCGGGGGCTACGAGCAGTACTTC
TRBV7-2	TRBJ2-2	once	NA	CASSSDPNTGELFF	TGTGCCAGCAGCTCGGACCCGAACACCGGGGAGCTGTTTTTT
TRBV10-3	TRBJ2-1	NA	NA	CAIQWENEQFF	TGTGCCATCCAGTGGGAGAATGAGCAGTTCTTC
TRBV14	TRBJ1-1	NA	NA	CASSQEGPQKNTEAFF	TGTGCCAGCAGCCAAGAAGGGCCGCAAAAGAACACTGAAGCTTTCTTT
TRBV7-8	TRBJ1-5	NA	NA	CASSVSLYQPQHF	TGTGCCAGCAGCGTCTCATTGTATCAGCCCCAGCATTTT
TRBV29-1	TRBJ1-1	NA	TRBD1	CSVPGRTGNTEAFF	TGCAGCGTTCCTGGGCGGACAGGGAACACTGAAGCTTTCTTT
TRBV7-8	TRBJ2-5	NA	TRBD1	CASSLADPPGGLETQYF	TGTGCCAGCAGCTTAGCGGACCCACCAGGGGGCTTGGAGACCCAGTACTTC
TRBV4-2	TRBJ2-3	once	TRBD2	CASSQELAGGVTQSTDTQYF	TGTGCCAGCAGCCAAGAGTTAGCGGGGGGCGTAACCCAGTCCACAGATACGCAGTATTTT
TRBV4-3	TRBJ1-2	once	TRBD1	CASSQEGTGGADYGYTF	TGCGCCAGCAGCCAAGAAGGGACAGGGGGCGCGGACTATGGCTACACCTTC
TRBV5-1	TRBJ2-3	NA	TRBD2	CASSLDPRTSGGVDTQYF	TGCGCCAGCAGCTTGGATCCCCGGACTAGCGGGGGAGTAGATACGCAGTATTTT
TRBV19	TRBJ1-5	NA	TRBD1	CASSHGQGSQPQHF	TGTGCCAGTAGTCACGGACAGGGTAGTCAGCCCCAGCATTTT
TRBV12-5	TRBJ2-7	NA	TRBD1	CASGPAQGFKQYF	TGTGCTAGTGGTCCTGCACAGGGGTTTAAGCAGTACTTC